One sample yielded the 25 T cell receptor beta chains listed below, sequenced in a study of CD8 T cells in Susac syndrome. Reverse transcription of about 0.45 to 1 ug RNA was carried out with random hexamers. TCRdb ran MiXCR on the immunoSEQ multiplex PCR reads and lists one entry per CDR3 protein. Of some 300,000 distinct CDR3 sequences listed, 85% are singletons. Sequenced input: CD8+ T cells from PBMCs. All receptors come from a human donor with multiple sclerosis.

V and J are TRBV4-1 and TRBJ2-1; 7 bases line up with TRBD1. CDR1 is MGHRA, CDR2 YSYEKL, per germline. V lost 1 base and J lost 6; bases outside the gene matches: 9. The CDR3 has 16 residues. In DNA form, the CDR3 reads TGCGCCAGCAGCCAAGTAACACAGGGGCTAAGCAATGAGCAGTTCTTC. It encodes CASSQVTQGLSNEQFF.

This clonotype was seen once. This sequence joins TRBV2 and TRBJ1-2; possible D gene TRBD1, 5 bases. V was cut by 10 bases and J by 8 bases, with 17 bases left in between. This CDR3 is built from 12 residues. The germline CDR1 and CDR2 sequences are SNHLY and FYNNEI. The chain's CDR3 is CATPVGGTGYTF. CDR3 nucleotide sequence: TGTGCCACCCCGGTCGGGGGAACAGGCTACACCTTC.

This rearrangement joins TRBV2 to TRBJ2-7, with D tentatively TRBD2 (6 bases). Germline V gives CDR1 SNHLY, CDR2 FYNNEI. The CDR3 totals 13 residues. Trimming stripped 7 bases from V and 3 bases from J, with 13 bases between. In DNA form, the CDR3 reads TGTGCCAGCATAGGCGGGATGAGCTACGAGCAGTACTTC. This encodes CASIGGMSYEQYF.

This clonotype was detected once. The chain employs TRBV7-8 and TRBJ1-5; D possibly corresponds to TRBD1 (6 bases). The V gene's germline CDR1 is SGHVS and CDR2 FQNEAQ. CDR3 length: 16 residues. Trimming left V 1 base short and J 1 base short, with 11 bases between. As DNA, the CDR3 is TGTGCCAGCAGCTTAGTCGGGGGCCGCAGCAATCAGCCCCAGCATTTT. It specifies CASSLVGGRSNQPQHF.

This rearrangement joins TRBV12-3 or TRBV12-4 to TRBJ2-5, with 7 bases lining up with TRBD2. V was clipped by 7 bases and J by 5 bases; unmatched bases: 10. The CDR3 sequence is 14 residues long. The DNA for the CDR3 is TGTGCCAGCACCCCTGGGAGGGCCGCGGAGACCCAGTACTTC. Residues: CASTPGRAAETQYF.

The J gene is TRBJ1-2, the V gene TRBV7-9; TRBD1 matches 10 bases. CDR3 length: 15 amino acids. V gave up 6 bases and J gave up 4 bases; unmatched junction bases: 8. CDR1 SEHNR and CDR2 FQNEAQ come from the germline V gene (reference sequence). As DNA, the CDR3 is TGTGCCAGCAGACCGACAGGGGGCGCTCCCTATGGCTACACCTTC. It encodes CASRPTGGAPYGYTF.

The genes are TRBV12-3 or TRBV12-4 and TRBJ2-7, with a tentative D call TRBD2 (5 bases). The V and J ends lost 5 bases and 0 bases respectively, with 11 bases between them. The CDR3 is 14 residues long. The CDR3 DNA follows: TGTGCCAGCAGTCCGACGAGGGACTCCTACGAGCAGTACTTC. Protein sequence: CASSPTRDSYEQYF.

The chain is built from TRBV13 and TRBJ2-7; TRBD1 is a possible D gene (6 bases). CDR1 is PRHDT, CDR2 FYEKMQ, per germline (reference sequence). V was pared by 5 bases and J by 0 bases, with 11 bases between. CDR3 length equals 14 residues. CDR3 nucleotides: TGTGCCAGCAGCCCCCCACAGGGCTCCTACGAGCAGTACTTC. As protein: CASSPPQGSYEQYF.

The chain is built from TRBV20-1 and TRBJ2-5; tentative D call: TRBD2 (6 bases). Per germline, CDR1 DFQATT and CDR2 SNEGSKA (reference sequence). Trimming removed 5 bases from V and 5 bases from J, with 6 bases in between. The CDR3 runs 10 residues. The CDR3 sequence: CSALAETQYF. CDR3 in DNA: TGCAGTGCTCTAGCGGAGACCCAGTACTTC.

V usage is TRBV28 and J usage is TRBJ1-2; D gene ambiguous. Trimming stripped 5 bases from V and 3 bases from J, with 10 bases between. Germline lookup yields CDR1 MDHEN and CDR2 SYDVKM. The CDR3 spans 13 residues. CDR3 bases: TGTGCCAGCAGTCCCCCGAGGGACTATGGCTACACCTTC. This gives the protein CASSPPRDYGYTF.

V gene TRBV4-2 combines with J gene TRBJ1-5; D gene ambiguous. V was pared by 3 bases and J by 3 bases, with 3 bases between. This CDR3 spans 12 amino acids. Germline CDR1 is LGHNA and CDR2 is YNFKEQ. The CDR3 DNA sequence: TGTGCCAGCAGCCAGGACAATCAGCCCCAGCATTTT. It encodes CASSQDNQPQHF.

V gene TRBV4-1 combines with J gene TRBJ1-5; D gene ambiguous. Per the germline V gene, CDR1 is MGHRA and CDR2 is YSYEKL. The CDR3 length is 13 residues. V was clipped by 4 bases and J by 8 bases, with 12 bases between them. CDR3 nucleotide sequence: TGCGCCAGCAGCCGCCAGGAATTTGAGCCCCAGCATTTT. Protein: CASSRQEFEPQHF.

The V gene is TRBV10-3, the J gene TRBJ2-5; D ambiguous. The CDR3 consists of 17 residues. The germline gives CDR1 ENHRY, CDR2 SYGVKD. The V gene lost 6 bases and the J gene lost 3 bases, with 23 bases spanning the gap. The CDR3 sequence: CAISKSERNPMKETQYF. CDR3 bases: TGTGCCATCAGCAAGTCGGAAAGGAACCCAATGAAAGAGACCCAGTACTTC.

The chain links TRBV7-9 to TRBJ2-7; the D gene could be TRBD1 or TRBD2 (8 bases each). V gave up 5 bases and J gave up 5 bases, with 22 bases separating them. Per germline, CDR1 SEHNR and CDR2 FQNEAQ (reference sequence). The CDR3 length is 16 residues. This CDR3 reads CASSTRGGQDSHEQYF. CDR3 in DNA: TGTGCCAGCAGCACCCGGGGGGGACAGGACTCGCACGAGCAGTACTTC.

V and J are TRBV9 and TRBJ2-7; tentative D call: TRBD2 (5 bases). Trimming removed 3 bases at V and 5 bases at J, with 15 bases between. CDR3 length: 14 residues. The germline CDR1 and CDR2 sequences are SGDLS and YYNGEE. The CDR3 spells CASSDPELRDEQYF. As DNA, the CDR3 is TGTGCCAGCAGCGACCCCGAACTGAGGGACGAGCAGTACTTC.

V usage is TRBV4-1 and J usage is TRBJ2-4; D may be TRBD2 (5 bases). V was clipped by 1 base and J by 0 bases, with 13 bases between them. The CDR3 has 17 residues. CDR1 and CDR2 from the germline V gene are MGHRA and YSYEKL. CDR3 sequence reads: CASSQGSGGLAKNIQYF. The CDR3 nucleotides read TGCGCCAGCAGCCAAGGAAGTGGCGGACTAGCCAAAAACATTCAGTACTTC.

This clonotype occurred a few times. This rearrangement joins TRBV4-1 to TRBJ2-3; TRBD2 agrees at 10 bases. This CDR3 spans 15 amino acids. Unmatched junction bases numbered 2, after V lost 1 base and J lost 4 bases. Germline CDR1 and CDR2: MGHRA and YSYEKL. The CDR3 loop reads CASSQASGRPDTQYF. CDR3 coding DNA: TGCGCCAGCAGCCAAGCTAGCGGGAGACCAGATACGCAGTATTTT.

This chain connects TRBV15 to TRBJ2-7, with 8 bases aligning to TRBD2. Germline V gene lookup returns CDR1 LNHNV and CDR2 YYDKDF (reference sequence). The CDR3 is 14 amino acids. Trimming cost V 8 bases and J 0 bases; bases outside gene matches: 6. CDR3 coding DNA: TGTGCCACCGTTAGCGGGGAGAGCTCCTACGAGCAGTACTTC. Its protein product is CATVSGESSYEQYF. Full variable domain (outside the CDR3, taken from reference TRBV15 and TRBJ2-7): DAMVIQNPRYQVTQFGKPVTLSCSQTLNHNVMYWYQQKSSQAPKLLFHYYDKDFNNEADTPDNFQSRRPNTSFCFLDIRSPGLGDTAMYLCATVSGESSYEQYFGPGTRLTVT.

This clonotype was counted once. An end of the junction does not agree with germline; a read error may underlie this. The chain couples TRBV25-1 to TRBJ2-5; the match to TRBD1 covers 7 bases. CDR1 and CDR2 from the germline V gene are MGHDK and SYGVNS. There are 13 residues in the CDR3. The CDR3 is CASSMTGSAFSDF. CDR3 sequence (DNA): TGTGCCAGCAGTATGACAGGGTCCGCATTTTCGGACTTC.

This chain links TRBV12-5 with TRBJ2-2; D is perhaps TRBD2 (5 bases). Germline V CDR1 and CDR2: LGHNT, FRNRAP. This CDR3 spans 13 amino acids. Trimming shortened V by 3 bases and J by 4 bases, and 6 bases separated the two germline ends. The CDR3 coding sequence is TGTGCTAGTGGTTTACGGGGCACCGGGGAGCTGTTTTTT. It is translated as CASGLRGTGELFF.

The chain employs TRBV14 and TRBJ2-1; no clear D. The CDR3 is 15 amino acids. CDR1 and CDR2 (germline): SGHDN, FVKESK. V gave up 4 bases and J gave up 2 bases, with 12 bases separating them. The CDR3 DNA reads as TGTGCCAGCAGCCCTGACCCGCTCGCCTACAATGAGCAGTTCTTC. It specifies CASSPDPLAYNEQFF. Together with reference TRBV14 and TRBJ2-1, the CDR3 gives the full variable domain: EAGVTQFPSHSVIEKGQTVTLRCDPISGHDNLYWYRRVMGKEIKFLLHFVKESKQDESGMPNNRFLAERTGGTYSTLKVQPAELEDSGVYFCASSPDPLAYNEQFFGPGTRLTVL.

Only one count was recorded for this clonotype. The gene calls are TRBV7-9 and TRBJ1-6; D gene uncertain. The CDR3 has 16 amino acids. Germline V gene data show CDR1 as SEHNR and CDR2 as FQNEAQ (reference sequence). Trimming cost V 5 bases and J 0 bases, with 11 bases left between them. The CDR3: CASSPSVSSYNSPLHF. The CDR3 bases are TGTGCCAGCAGCCCCTCCGTCAGCTCCTATAATTCACCCCTCCACTTT.

V usage is TRBV5-6 and J usage is TRBJ1-5, with a tentative D call TRBD1 (5 bases). Trimming took off 4 bases at V and 7 bases at J, with 9 bases between the two ends. CDR3 length: 12 amino acids. CDR1 and CDR2 from the germline V gene are SGHDT and YYEEEE. CDR3 nucleotide sequence: TGTGCCAGCAGCGTCAGGGACCAGCCCCAGCATTTT. As protein: CASSVRDQPQHF.

This clonotype was seen a few times. The chain has TRBV12-3 or TRBV12-4 and TRBJ1-1, with D possibly being TRBD1 (5 bases). The CDR3 length is 13 residues. V lost 3 bases and J 3 bases, leaving 8 bases between the germline ends. The CDR3 nucleotides read TGTGCCAGCAGTTTGCGGGGGGACACTGAAGCTTTCTTT. Its protein is CASSLRGDTEAFF.

This clonotype was seen once. This chain links TRBV7-9 with TRBJ2-7, with 7 bases lining up with TRBD2. The CDR3 extends over 16 amino acids. Trimming cost V 5 bases and J 3 bases; bases outside gene matches: 13. Per germline, CDR1 SEHNR and CDR2 FQNEAQ (reference sequence). The CDR3 loop is CASSPRSLPGGYEQYF. CDR3 nucleotides: TGTGCCAGCAGCCCAAGGTCTCTCCCGGGGGGCTACGAGCAGTACTTC.